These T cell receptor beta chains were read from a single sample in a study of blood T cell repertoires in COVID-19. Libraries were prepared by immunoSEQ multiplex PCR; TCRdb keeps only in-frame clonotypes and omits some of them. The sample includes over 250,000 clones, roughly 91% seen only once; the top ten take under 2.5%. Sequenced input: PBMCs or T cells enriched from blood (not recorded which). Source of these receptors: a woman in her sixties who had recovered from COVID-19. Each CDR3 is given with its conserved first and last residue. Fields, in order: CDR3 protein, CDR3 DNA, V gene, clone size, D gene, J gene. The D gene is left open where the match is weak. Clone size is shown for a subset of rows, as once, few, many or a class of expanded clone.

CDR3aa: CASSLGQGTPNEKLFF
CDR3nt: TGTGCCAGCAGCTTAGGGCAGGGGACACCTAATGAAAAACTGTTTTTT
v_gene: TRBV7-9
abundance: .
d_gene: .
j_gene: TRBJ1-4

CDR3aa: CASSDAAGPSSYNSPLHF
CDR3nt: TGTGCCAGCAGTGACGCCGCGGGGCCAAGCTCCTATAATTCACCCCTCCACTTT
v_gene: TRBV6-1
abundance: .
d_gene: .
j_gene: TRBJ1-6

CDR3aa: CASSIESLAGESYNEQFF
CDR3nt: TGTGCCAGTAGTATAGAGTCCTTAGCGGGAGAGTCCTACAATGAGCAGTTCTTC
v_gene: TRBV19
abundance: .
d_gene: TRBD2
j_gene: TRBJ2-1

CDR3aa: CASSTFGQGDQPQHF
CDR3nt: TGTGCCAGCAGTACCTTTGGGCAGGGTGATCAGCCCCAGCATTTT
v_gene: TRBV27
abundance: .
d_gene: .
j_gene: TRBJ1-5

CDR3aa: CASSPSTFTATEAFF
CDR3nt: TGTGCCAGCTCCCCTTCAACATTTACCGCCACTGAAGCTTTCTTT
v_gene: TRBV18
abundance: .
d_gene: .
j_gene: TRBJ1-1

CDR3aa: CASSLAGQYYEQYF
CDR3nt: TGTGCCAGCAGTTTAGCGGGACAGTACTACGAGCAGTACTTC
v_gene: TRBV28
abundance: .
d_gene: .
j_gene: TRBJ2-7

CDR3aa: CASIDRVGYEQYF
CDR3nt: TGTGCCAGCATTGACAGGGTGGGATACGAGCAGTACTTC
v_gene: TRBV12-3/TRBV12-4
abundance: .
d_gene: TRBD1
j_gene: TRBJ2-7

CDR3aa: CASSVSSISDTQYF
CDR3nt: TGTGCCAGCAGCGTCTCTAGCATTTCAGATACGCAGTATTTT
v_gene: TRBV9
abundance: few
d_gene: .
j_gene: TRBJ2-3

CDR3aa: CASSEGWGDYGYTF
CDR3nt: TGTGCCAGCAGTGAGGGTTGGGGCGACTATGGCTACACCTTC
v_gene: TRBV25-1
abundance: .
d_gene: .
j_gene: TRBJ1-2

CDR3aa: CASSLLTGTGGEQYF
CDR3nt: TGTGCCAGCAGCCTTTTAACCGGGACAGGGGGCGAGCAGTACTTC
v_gene: TRBV14
abundance: .
d_gene: TRBD1
j_gene: TRBJ2-7

CDR3aa: CASSLTGGAYNSPLHF
CDR3nt: TGCGCCAGCAGCTTAACAGGGGGGGCCTATAATTCACCCCTCCACTTT
v_gene: TRBV5-1
abundance: .
d_gene: TRBD1
j_gene: TRBJ1-6

CDR3aa: CASSRPGVPTDTQYF
CDR3nt: TGTGCCAGCAGCCGGCCCGGGGTCCCCACAGATACGCAGTATTTT
v_gene: TRBV7-2
abundance: .
d_gene: .
j_gene: TRBJ2-3

CDR3aa: CASSFGQVTGNTIYF
CDR3nt: TGTGCCAGCAGCTTTGGACAGGTCACTGGAAACACCATATATTTT
v_gene: TRBV5-5
abundance: .
d_gene: TRBD1
j_gene: TRBJ1-3

CDR3aa: CASSTGLNSGDGYTF
CDR3nt: TGTGCCAGTAGTACTGGACTGAATTCGGGGGACGGCTACACCTTC
v_gene: TRBV19
abundance: medium-sized
d_gene: .
j_gene: TRBJ1-2

CDR3aa: CASSIIEGREAFF
CDR3nt: TGTGCCAGTAGTATAATCGAGGGCCGCGAAGCTTTCTTT
v_gene: TRBV19
abundance: .
d_gene: .
j_gene: TRBJ1-1

CDR3aa: CASSIGGDSSYEQYF
CDR3nt: TGTGCCAGTAGTATTGGGGGGGACTCCTCCTACGAGCAGTACTTC
v_gene: TRBV19
abundance: .
d_gene: TRBD2
j_gene: TRBJ2-7

CDR3aa: CAISESNRENEKLFF
CDR3nt: TGTGCCATCAGTGAGTCGAACAGAGAGAATGAAAAACTGTTTTTT
v_gene: TRBV10-3
abundance: .
d_gene: .
j_gene: TRBJ1-4

CDR3aa: CASSLSGGTVQPQHF
CDR3nt: TGTGCCAGCAGCTTATCGGGGGGGACAGTACAGCCCCAGCATTTT
v_gene: TRBV7-2
abundance: .
d_gene: TRBD1
j_gene: TRBJ1-5

CDR3aa: CASSLESGNTIYF
CDR3nt: TGTGCCAGCAGTTTGGAGTCGGGAAACACCATATATTTT
v_gene: TRBV28
abundance: .
d_gene: .
j_gene: TRBJ1-3

CDR3aa: CASSQEPGQRPQHF
CDR3nt: TGTGCCAGCAGCCAAGAACCGGGACAGCGGCCCCAGCATTTT
v_gene: TRBV3-1/TRBV3-2
abundance: .
d_gene: TRBD1
j_gene: TRBJ1-5

CDR3aa: CASSFWRGGIHEQFF
CDR3nt: TGTGCCAGCAGCTTTTGGCGGGGGGGCATTCATGAGCAGTTCTTC
v_gene: TRBV5-8
abundance: once
d_gene: TRBD2
j_gene: TRBJ2-1

CDR3aa: CASSWGLAGAEEQFF
CDR3nt: TGTGCCAGCAGCTGGGGACTAGCGGGAGCGGAAGAGCAGTTCTTC
v_gene: TRBV7-3
abundance: .
d_gene: TRBD2
j_gene: TRBJ2-1

CDR3aa: CATSDSPVMAGGEFF
CDR3nt: TGTGCCACCAGTGATTCGCCGGTGATGGCGGGAGGGGAGTTCTTC
v_gene: TRBV24-1
abundance: .
d_gene: TRBD2
j_gene: TRBJ2-1

CDR3aa: CASSYSAGGTYEQYF
CDR3nt: TGTGCCAGCAGTTACTCCGCGGGAGGGACCTACGAGCAGTACTTC
v_gene: TRBV6-5
abundance: .
d_gene: TRBD2
j_gene: TRBJ2-7

CDR3aa: CASSLGGLAGNEQFF
CDR3nt: TGTGCCAGCAGCTTAGGCGGACTAGCGGGCAATGAGCAGTTCTTC
v_gene: TRBV11-2
abundance: .
d_gene: TRBD2
j_gene: TRBJ2-1

CDR3aa: CASSRTGGGLHTF
CDR3nt: TGTGCCAGCAGTCGGACAGGGGGTGGGTTACACACCTTC
v_gene: TRBV6-6
abundance: few
d_gene: TRBD1
j_gene: TRBJ1-2

CDR3aa: CASSTETGQEQYF
CDR3nt: TGTGCCAGTAGTACCGAGACAGGGCAGGAGCAGTACTTC
v_gene: TRBV19
abundance: .
d_gene: TRBD1
j_gene: TRBJ2-7

CDR3aa: CASSETSGGANEQFF
CDR3nt: TGTGCCAGCAGCGAGACTAGCGGGGGGGCCAATGAGCAGTTCTTC
v_gene: TRBV9
abundance: .
d_gene: TRBD2
j_gene: TRBJ2-1

CDR3aa: CASKGQGFSYEQYF
CDR3nt: TGCGCCAGCAAGGGACAGGGGTTCTCCTACGAGCAGTACTTC
v_gene: TRBV5-1
abundance: .
d_gene: TRBD1
j_gene: TRBJ2-7

CDR3aa: CASSLLGQGIYEQYF
CDR3nt: TGTGCCAGCAGCTTGCTGGGACAGGGGATCTACGAGCAGTACTTC
v_gene: TRBV5-6
abundance: .
d_gene: TRBD1
j_gene: TRBJ2-7

CDR3aa: CASSHRDREVRAFF
CDR3nt: TGTGCCAGCAGTCACCGGGACAGGGAGGTGCGTGCTTTCTTT
v_gene: TRBV6-5
abundance: few
d_gene: TRBD1
j_gene: TRBJ1-1

CDR3aa: CASSEVAGRETQYF
CDR3nt: TGTGCCAGCAGCGAGGTAGCGGGAAGGGAGACCCAGTACTTC
v_gene: TRBV7-2
abundance: .
d_gene: TRBD2
j_gene: TRBJ2-5

CDR3aa: CASSPPRSGAMNTEAFF
CDR3nt: TGTGCCAGCTCACCACCGCGGTCAGGGGCCATGAACACTGAAGCTTTCTTT
v_gene: TRBV18
abundance: few
d_gene: .
j_gene: TRBJ1-1

CDR3aa: CASSDQASYNEQFF
CDR3nt: TGCGCCAGCAGTGATCAGGCGTCCTACAATGAGCAGTTCTTC
v_gene: TRBV10-1
abundance: once
d_gene: .
j_gene: TRBJ2-1

CDR3aa: CASSLLTDEAFF
CDR3nt: TGTGCCAGCAGCCTTCTGACAGATGAAGCTTTCTTT
v_gene: TRBV5-6
abundance: .
d_gene: .
j_gene: TRBJ1-1

CDR3aa: CASSLPGTGFWGTSTGELFF
CDR3nt: TGTGCCAGCAGCCTACCCGGGACAGGTTTTTGGGGGACTTCGACCGGGGAGCTGTTTTTT
v_gene: TRBV11-3
abundance: .
d_gene: TRBD1
j_gene: TRBJ2-2

CDR3aa: CASSQATSFSYNEQFF
CDR3nt: TGTGCCAGTAGCCAGGCTACTAGCTTCTCCTACAATGAGCAGTTCTTC
v_gene: TRBV19
abundance: .
d_gene: .
j_gene: TRBJ2-1

CDR3aa: CARSLAYCGYTF
CDR3nt: TGTGCCAGAAGCTTGGCCTACTGTGGCTACACCTTC
v_gene: TRBV5-3
abundance: .
d_gene: .
j_gene: TRBJ1-2

CDR3aa: CASGGWGNYGYTF
CDR3nt: TGTGCCAGCGGCGGGTGGGGTAACTATGGCTACACCTTC
v_gene: TRBV12-3/TRBV12-4
abundance: .
d_gene: .
j_gene: TRBJ1-2

CDR3aa: CASSITGGEQPQHF
CDR3nt: TGTGCCAGCAGTATAACAGGGGGCGAACAGCCCCAGCATTTT
v_gene: TRBV28
abundance: .
d_gene: TRBD1
j_gene: TRBJ1-5

CDR3aa: CASSYLRLSEAFF
CDR3nt: TGTGCCAGCAGTTACCTTAGACTTTCTGAAGCTTTCTTT
v_gene: TRBV6-5
abundance: .
d_gene: .
j_gene: TRBJ1-1

CDR3aa: CASSHGTSGSLGAKNIQYF
CDR3nt: TGTGCCAGCAGCCATGGGACTAGCGGGAGTCTCGGAGCCAAAAACATTCAGTACTTC
v_gene: TRBV7-8
abundance: .
d_gene: TRBD2
j_gene: TRBJ2-4

CDR3aa: CASSSSSVDTQYF
CDR3nt: TGTGCCAGCAGCTCCTCTAGCGTAGATACGCAGTATTTT
v_gene: TRBV11-2
abundance: .
d_gene: .
j_gene: TRBJ2-3

CDR3aa: CATSRDWTGKNIQYF
CDR3nt: TGTGCCACCAGCAGAGATTGGACAGGGAAAAACATTCAGTACTTC
v_gene: TRBV15
abundance: .
d_gene: TRBD1
j_gene: TRBJ2-4

CDR3aa: CASSQGTGKLFF
CDR3nt: TGTGCCAGCAGCCAAGGGACAGGAAAACTGTTTTTT
v_gene: TRBV3-1/TRBV3-2
abundance: .
d_gene: TRBD1
j_gene: TRBJ1-4

CDR3aa: CASTRTGEGNGYTF
CDR3nt: TGTGCCAGCACCCGGACAGGGGAAGGGAATGGCTACACCTTC
v_gene: TRBV6-6
abundance: .
d_gene: TRBD1
j_gene: TRBJ1-2

CDR3aa: CAISDRGAQRPYEQFF
CDR3nt: TGTGCCATCAGTGACCGCGGTGCCCAAAGACCGTATGAGCAGTTCTTC
v_gene: TRBV10-3
abundance: .
d_gene: .
j_gene: TRBJ2-1

CDR3aa: CASSLRDSAYEQYF
CDR3nt: TGTGCCAGCAGTTTAAGGGACAGCGCCTACGAGCAGTACTTC
v_gene: TRBV28
abundance: .
d_gene: TRBD1
j_gene: TRBJ2-7

CDR3aa: CATSRFTGEVTGNTIYF
CDR3nt: TGTGCCACCAGCAGATTTACAGGTGAAGTGACTGGAAACACCATATATTTT
v_gene: TRBV15
abundance: .
d_gene: .
j_gene: TRBJ1-3

CDR3aa: CASSLQTHKAFF
CDR3nt: TGTGCCAGCAGTTTACAGACACACAAAGCTTTCTTT
v_gene: TRBV28
abundance: .
d_gene: .
j_gene: TRBJ1-1